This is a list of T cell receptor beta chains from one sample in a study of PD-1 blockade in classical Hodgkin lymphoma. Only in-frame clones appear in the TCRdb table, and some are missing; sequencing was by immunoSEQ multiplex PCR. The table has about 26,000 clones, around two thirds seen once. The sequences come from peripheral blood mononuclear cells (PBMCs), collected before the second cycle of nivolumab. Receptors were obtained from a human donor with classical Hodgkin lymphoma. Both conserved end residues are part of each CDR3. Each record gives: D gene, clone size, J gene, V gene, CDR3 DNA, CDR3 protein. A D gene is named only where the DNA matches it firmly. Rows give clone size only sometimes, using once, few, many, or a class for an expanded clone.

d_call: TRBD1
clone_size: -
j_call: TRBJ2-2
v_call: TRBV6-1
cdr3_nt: TGTGCCAGCCTTTGGGGGACAGGAGACACCGGGAAGCTGTTTTTT
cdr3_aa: CASLWGTGDTGKLFF

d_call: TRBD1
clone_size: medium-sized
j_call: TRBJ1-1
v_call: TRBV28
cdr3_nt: TGTGCCAGCAGTTCCTCTATGAGGGGGCTGGATGAAGCTTTCTTT
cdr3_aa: CASSSSMRGLDEAFF

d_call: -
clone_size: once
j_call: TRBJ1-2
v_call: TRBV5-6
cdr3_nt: TGTGCCAGCAGCTTGAGGCAGACCCCCATTCCCTATGGCTACACCTTC
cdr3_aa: CASSLRQTPIPYGYTF

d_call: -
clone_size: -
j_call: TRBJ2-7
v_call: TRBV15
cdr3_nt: TGTGCCACCAGCAAGGGCCAGTACGAGCAGTACTTC
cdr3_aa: CATSKGQYEQYF

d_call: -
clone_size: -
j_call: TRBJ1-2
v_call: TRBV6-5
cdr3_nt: TGTGCCAGCAGTTGGGGAGCTAACTATGGCTACACCTTC
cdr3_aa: CASSWGANYGYTF

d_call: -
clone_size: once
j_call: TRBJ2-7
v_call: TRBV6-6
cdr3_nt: TGTGCCAGCAGTCCCCCGGCGGATGGAAACTACGAGCAGTACTTC
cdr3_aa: CASSPPADGNYEQYF

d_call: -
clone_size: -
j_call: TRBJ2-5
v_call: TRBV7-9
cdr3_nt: TGTGCCAGCAGCTTAACAGGGTACCAAGAGACCCAGTACTTC
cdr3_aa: CASSLTGYQETQYF

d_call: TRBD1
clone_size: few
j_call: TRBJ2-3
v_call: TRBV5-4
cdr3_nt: TGTGCCAGCTCCGGGACAGGGGGCACAGATACGCAGTATTTT
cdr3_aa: CASSGTGGTDTQYF

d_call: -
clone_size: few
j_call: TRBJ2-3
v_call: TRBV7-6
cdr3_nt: TGTGCCAGCAGCCAAGGGGGGCTTAGTACCAACACAGATACGCAGTATTTT
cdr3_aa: CASSQGGLSTNTDTQYF

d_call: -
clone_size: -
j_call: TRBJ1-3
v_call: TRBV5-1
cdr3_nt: TGCGCCAGCAGCTTGGAGCGTAGCTCTGGAAACACCATATATTTT
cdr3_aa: CASSLERSSGNTIYF

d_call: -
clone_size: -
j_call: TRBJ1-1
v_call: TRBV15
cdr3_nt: TGTGCCACCAGCAGAGTCGGACAGCAGAACACTGAAGCTTTCTTT
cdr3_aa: CATSRVGQQNTEAFF

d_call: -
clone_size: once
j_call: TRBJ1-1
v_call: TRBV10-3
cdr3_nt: TGTGCCATCAGTGGAGCGAACACTGAAGCTTTCTTT
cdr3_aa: CAISGANTEAFF

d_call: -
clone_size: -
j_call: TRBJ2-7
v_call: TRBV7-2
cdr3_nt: TGTGCCAGCAGCTTAGGGGGGGGCAGGGTCGCCTACGAGCAGTACTTC
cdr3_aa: CASSLGGGRVAYEQYF

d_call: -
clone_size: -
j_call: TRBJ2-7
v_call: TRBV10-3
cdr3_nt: TGTGCCATCAGTGAGTCTCAACAGGGAGTGGCCGAGCAGTACTTC
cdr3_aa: CAISESQQGVAEQYF

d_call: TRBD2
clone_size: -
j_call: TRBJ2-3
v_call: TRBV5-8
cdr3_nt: TGTGCCAGCAGCACGGGACTAGGAAACACAGATACGCAGTATTTT
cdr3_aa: CASSTGLGNTDTQYF

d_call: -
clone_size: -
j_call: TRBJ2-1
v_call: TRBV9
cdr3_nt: TGTGCCAGCAGCGGGAGCGCTAACTCCTACAATGAGCAGTTCTTC
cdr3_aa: CASSGSANSYNEQFF

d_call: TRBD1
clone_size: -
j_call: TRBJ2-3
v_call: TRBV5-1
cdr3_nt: TGCGCCAGCAGCCCCGGACAGGTGACGTCAGATACGCAGTATTTT
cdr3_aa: CASSPGQVTSDTQYF

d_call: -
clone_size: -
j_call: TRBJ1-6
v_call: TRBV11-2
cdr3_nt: TGTGCCAGCAGCCATGGACGGATTAATTCACCCCTCCACTTT
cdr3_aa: CASSHGRINSPLHF

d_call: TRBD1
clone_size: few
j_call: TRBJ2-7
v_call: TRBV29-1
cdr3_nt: TGCAGCGTTTCACTTCGGACAGGTATTACTGCTACTACCTACGAGCAGTACTTC
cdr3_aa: CSVSLRTGITATTYEQYF

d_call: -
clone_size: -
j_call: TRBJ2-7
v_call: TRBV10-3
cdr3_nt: TGTGCCATCAGCGGGATTCGACAGGCTTCCTACGAGCAGTACTTC
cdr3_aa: CAISGIRQASYEQYF

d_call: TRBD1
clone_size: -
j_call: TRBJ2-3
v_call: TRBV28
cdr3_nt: TGTGCCAGCAGAGCAGGGGGCTTAACAGATACGCAGTATTTT
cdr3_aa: CASRAGGLTDTQYF

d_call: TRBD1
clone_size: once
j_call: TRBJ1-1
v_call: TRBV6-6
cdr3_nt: TGTGCCAGTCGGGACAGCTCTCTCACTGAAGCTTTCTTT
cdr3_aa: CASRDSSLTEAFF

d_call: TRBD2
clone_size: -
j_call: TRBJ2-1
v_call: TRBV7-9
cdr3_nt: TGTGCCAGCAGCTTAGTGGGGCTAGCGGGACAGTTCTTC
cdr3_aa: CASSLVGLAGQFF

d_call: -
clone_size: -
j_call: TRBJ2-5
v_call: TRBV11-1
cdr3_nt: TGTGCCAGCAGCTTAATGGGGATCGGAGAGACCCAGTACTTC
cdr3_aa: CASSLMGIGETQYF

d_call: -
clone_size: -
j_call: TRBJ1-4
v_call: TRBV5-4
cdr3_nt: TGTGCCAGCAGCTTCAGACAGGCGGCAACTAATGAAAAACTGTTTTTT
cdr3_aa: CASSFRQAATNEKLFF

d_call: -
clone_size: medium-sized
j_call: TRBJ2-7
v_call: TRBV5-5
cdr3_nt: TGTGCCAGCAGCCACTTTCCGGAAGGCTCCTACGAGCAGTACTTC
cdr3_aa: CASSHFPEGSYEQYF

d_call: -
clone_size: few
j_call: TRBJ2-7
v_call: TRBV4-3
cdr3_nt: TGCGCCAGCAGCCAAGATCTGCAGGTCTCCTACGAGCAGTACTTC
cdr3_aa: CASSQDLQVSYEQYF

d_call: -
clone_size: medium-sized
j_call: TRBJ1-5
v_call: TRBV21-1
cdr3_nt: TGTGCCAGCATCCACCGAGCTTGGGACAGGGGCGATCAGCCCCAGCATTTT
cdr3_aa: CASIHRAWDRGDQPQHF

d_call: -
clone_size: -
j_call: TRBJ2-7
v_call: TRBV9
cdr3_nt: TGTGCCAGCAGCGTAGACCCGGGGTTCTACGAGCAGTACTTC
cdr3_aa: CASSVDPGFYEQYF

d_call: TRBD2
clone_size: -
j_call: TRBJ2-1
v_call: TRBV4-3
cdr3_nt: TGCGCCAGCAGCCAAGAAGGGACTAGCGGGAGCCATGAGCAGTTCTTC
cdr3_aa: CASSQEGTSGSHEQFF

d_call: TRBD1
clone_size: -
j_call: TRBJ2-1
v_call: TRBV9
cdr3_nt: TGTGCCAGCAGCGTAGGGGACAGGCCACACAATGAGCAGTTCTTC
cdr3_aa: CASSVGDRPHNEQFF

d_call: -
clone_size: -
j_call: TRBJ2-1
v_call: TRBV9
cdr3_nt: TGTGCCAGCAGCGTAGTAGGGGGTCGCTACAATGAGCAGTTCTTC
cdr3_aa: CASSVVGGRYNEQFF

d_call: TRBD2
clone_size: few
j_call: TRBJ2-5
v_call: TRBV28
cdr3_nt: TGTGCCAGCAGTGATAATAGACTAGCGGGGGGCCACCAAGAGACCCAGTACTTC
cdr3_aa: CASSDNRLAGGHQETQYF

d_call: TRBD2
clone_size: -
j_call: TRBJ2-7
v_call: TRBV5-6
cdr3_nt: TGTGCCAGCACGAGACTAGCGGGAGTCGAGCAGTACTTC
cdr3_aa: CASTRLAGVEQYF

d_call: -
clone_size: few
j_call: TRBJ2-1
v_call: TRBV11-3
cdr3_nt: TGTGCCAGCAGCTTAGCCCCGGGAGCGAGCAATGAGCAGTTCTTC
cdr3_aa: CASSLAPGASNEQFF

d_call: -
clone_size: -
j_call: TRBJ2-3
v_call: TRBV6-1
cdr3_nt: TGTGCCAGCAGCCCCACGACCGATACGCAGTATTTT
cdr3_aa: CASSPTTDTQYF

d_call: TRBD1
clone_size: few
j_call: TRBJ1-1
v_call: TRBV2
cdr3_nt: TGTGCCAGACAGGGGCCCATGAACACTGAAGCTTTCTTT
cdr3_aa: CARQGPMNTEAFF

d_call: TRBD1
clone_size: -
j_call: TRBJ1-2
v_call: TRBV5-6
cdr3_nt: TGTGCCAGCAGCCCGACAGGGTACGGCTACACCTTC
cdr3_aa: CASSPTGYGYTF

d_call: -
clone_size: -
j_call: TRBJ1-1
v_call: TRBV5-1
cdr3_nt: TGCGCCAGCAGCTTGGGGATTGACAGGCCAGCTTTCTTT
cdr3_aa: CASSLGIDRPAFF

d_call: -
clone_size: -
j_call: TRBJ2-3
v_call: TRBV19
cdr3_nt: TGTGCCAGTAGTGTAACCCCAGGGGTCGATACGCAGTATTTT
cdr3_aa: CASSVTPGVDTQYF

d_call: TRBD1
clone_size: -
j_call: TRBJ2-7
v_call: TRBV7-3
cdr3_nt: TGTGCCAGCAGCTTAGGGACAGGAGGCGAGCAGTACTTC
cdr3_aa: CASSLGTGGEQYF